These T cell receptor beta chains were read from a single sample in a study of T cell repertoires in cytomegalovirus infection. What these receptors recognize is not known. TCRdb re-derived calls from the reads in MiXCR, one entry per CDR3 protein. The data show under 350,000 distinct CDR3 sequences, with roughly 21% seen just once and roughly 20% held by the top ten. The source material was cultured PBMCs, sampled from culture after CMV antigen stimulation. The receptor set was obtained from a human donor in good health (CMV status not recorded). Some clones in this sample may be carry-over from other donors' samples. CDR3s include the opening cysteine and the closing phenylalanine or tryptophan.

>TRBJ1-1|15|TRBV6-2/TRBV6-3
CASSYQRGMNTEAFF
>TRBJ1-4|14|TRBV30
CAWSVGHGNEKLFF
>TRBJ2-2|14|TRBV7-2
CASSLLAATGELFF
>TRBJ1-5|14|TRBV7-8
CASSLFQGNQPQHF
>TRBJ2-3|14|TRBV10-2
CASGGDRGRDTQYF
>TRBJ2-3|12|TRBV7-2
CASSARTDTQYF
>TRBJ1-1|13|TRBV7-9
CASRFDLNTEAFF
>TRBJ2-2|15|TRBV7-8
CASSLYRGEAGELFF
>TRBJ2-1|14|TRBV6-2/TRBV6-3
CASSYSQGAYEQFF
>TRBJ1-3|14|TRBV7-2
CASGTDGSGNTIYF
>TRBJ1-3|14|TRBV5-4
CASSGTGAGNTIYF
>TRBJ1-5|16|TRBV19
CASSLGTGDSNQPQHF
>TRBJ1-1|13|TRBV28
CASGGTGTYEAFF
>TRBJ2-3|12|TRBV6-2/TRBV6-3
CASSFLGDTQYF
>TRBJ1-6|15|TRBV27
CASSFSGPYNSPLHF
>TRBJ1-1|14|TRBV28
CASSFPWQNTEAFF
>TRBJ2-1|14|TRBV30
CAWTSGRASDEQFF
>TRBJ2-3|12|TRBV11-3
CARSSLTDTQYF